This T cell receptor (beta chain) is from a study of blood T cells in healthy people across ages. For this clonotype: The antigen is unknown.

Study-wide points: Considered underestimates were the diversity estimates obtained from one million T cells. Possibly, changes in expanded clonotypes were confounded because donor CMV status was unknown. Age advanced and TCR beta diversity per million T cells fell, roughly linearly.

The sample providers were healthy Caucasian people from Russia, aged roughly 6 to 95. The V gene lost 1 base and the J gene lost 7 bases, with 9 bases spanning the gap. The V gene's germline CDR1 is SGHRS and CDR2 YFSETQ. The CDR3 is 14 amino acids. Primed by a sample-barcoded 5' primer and a J-beta primer mix, a second PCR proceeded for about 7 to 11 cycles. Via MiXCR, TCRdb re-called the 5' RACE reads, giving one row per CDR3 protein. The repertoire holds 1.5 million to 2 million distinct CDR3 sequences, with approximately 28% as singletons. Sequencing input: blood. The V gene is TRBV5-1, the J gene TRBJ1-6; TRBD1 is a possible D gene (5 bases). The TCR was taken from a woman between 25 and 40 years old in good health. Written as DNA, the CDR3 is TGCGCCAGCAGCTTGTGGGGGAACAATTCACCCCTCCACTTT. Protein: CASSLWGNNSPLHF.